The TCR beta chain under discussion was sequenced for a study of Ad26.COV2.S vaccination and SARS-CoV-2 variants. Overall study: Ad26.COV2.S, an intramuscular injection, was given once or twice 56 days apart.

Details on this clone: Its specificity is unknown.

The method was immunoSEQ multiplex PCR; TCRdb's version includes in-frame clones alone and lacks a portion of them. In the table there are some 480,000 clones, around nine tenths of which are singletons. Whole-study results and caveats: Reported post-vaccination CD8+ and CD4+ T cell responses to spike showed substantial breadth.

Treatment meaning: some 19 received Ad26.COV2.S at low or high dose, single or two shots; roughly five received placebo; per-sample allocation not given. Repertoires come from day 63 after the first vaccine or placebo injection. The sequencing here drew on peripheral blood, taken in a trial of Ad26.COV2.S vaccine versus placebo. This clonotype was obtained from a person between 18 and 60 years old who received the Ad26.COV2.S COVID-19 vaccine or a placebo.

DNA of the CDR3: TGTGCCAGCAGCTTTACCGGGACAGGGCACTATGGCTACACCTTC. Translation gives CASSFTGTGHYGYTF. The chain carries TRBV7-2 and TRBJ1-2, with 9 nucleotides matching TRBD1. The germline CDR1 and CDR2 sequences are SGHTA and FQGNSA. CDR3 length: 15 amino acids. With 3 bases clipped from V and 3 bases from J, the junction kept 5 bases outside the gene matches.